This T cell receptor (beta chain) came from a study of blood T cells in healthy people across ages (dated by TCRdb to between 2015 and 2017). In terms of the full investigation: Template switching captured roughly one uniquely barcoded TCR beta cDNA molecule per two T cells in model experiments. Using the same blood draw, the study looked at two additional independent replicas of 1 million unique cDNA reads for two donors, one aged 18 to 30 and the other aged 80 or older. Donors were grouped into four age groups: young (average approximately 16 years), middle-aged (39), aged (62) and long-lived (just over 80). Age-related changes in TCR beta repertoire diversity were measured in the study by deep sequencing normalized with unique cDNA molecular identifiers.

The library was obtained by 5' RACE. The reads were generated on an Illumina HiSeq 2500. The second PCR ran for roughly 7 to 11 cycles and used a J-beta primer mix along with a sample-barcoded 5' primer. A unique molecular identifier was introduced onto each TCR beta cDNA molecule by a template-switch 5' adaptor carrying 12 random nucleotides. Each sample yielded at least 3 million CDR3-containing paired-end reads. All of the RNA was converted into first-strand cDNA using the Mint cDNA synthesis kit, with a TRBC-specific oligonucleotide serving as the primer. Following uracil-DNA glycosylase treatment, all cDNA underwent a first 18-cycle PCR with the universal primers M1SS and BC2_uni_R. Per the authors' processing: Each sample was normalized by randomly selecting 1 million high-quality reads, each carrying a distinct molecular identifier. Instead of being binned into consensus sequences, reads with shared molecular identifiers were discarded. MiTCR, run with a Q25 quality threshold and the strictest error-elimination algorithm, handled CDR3 identification, clonotype clustering and error correction. A nonparametric unseen species model with Euler transformation was used to estimate a lower bound on total TCR beta diversity. TCRdb trimmed public reads at Q25 via fastp, called clones via MiXCR and kept in-frame beta chains. Identical CDR3 protein sequences are pooled into one entry, listed with their most common genes and DNA. The V and J calls, along with clone size, are taken from TCRdb and not from the paper's own processing. The sample contains some 760,000 distinct CDR3 sequences, roughly 25% of them found a single time. The top ten hold 9.4% of the sample.

The donors were roughly 38 Caucasian individuals from Russia, aged roughly 6 to 100 years, who were systemically healthy. About 10 milliliters of peripheral blood were collected from each donor into EDTA-treated Vacutainer tubes. PBMCs were isolated by Ficoll-Paque density-gradient centrifugation, with at least 7 million obtained per sample. Trizol reagent was used to extract total RNA from PBMCs, with at least 6 micrograms per sample. For every donor, an aliquot of PBMCs went through flow cytometry to measure the percentages of naive CD45RAhigh/CD27high T cells. Summary of the overall study and its limitations: As age increased, observed TCR beta diversity per million T cells dropped in a roughly linear way, and a significant reduction was already evident by age about 40. A strong correlation was found between observed TCR beta diversity and the percentage of naive T cells measured by flow cytometry. Conclusive comparison of naive and antigen-experienced compartments was prevented by the profiling of bulk unsorted PBMCs. Compared with the aged group, the long-lived group had more naive CD4+ T cells, fewer expanded clones and increased TCR diversity, suggesting age selection. Estimates of total diversity based on one million sequenced T cells were considered lower bounds and underestimates. The CMV infection status of donors was not known, potentially confounding age-related changes in expanded clonotypes.

Trimming accounts for 8 bases at V and 0 bases at J, while the number of junction bases matched to no gene is 3. The CDR3, from cysteine to phenylalanine, totals 13 residues. This entry keeps only the CDR3 DNA: 39 bases, framed from base 1. As to this clonotype: Its antigen remains unidentified. The input lacks base qualities; no much larger clone sits a single base away.

This same sample was also taken into another study, of T cells of mothers and their children. That second publication adds: The donors were nine systemically healthy Caucasian individuals, made up of three mothers and their six children. cDNA synthesis used all of the extracted RNA, with approximately 1.6 ug of RNA in each 15 ul reaction. In the second PCR, the M1S primer added sample barcodes and 2-4 random nucleotides. Each mother yielded over 9.5 million TCR beta CDR3 reads and each child 3 million to 3.5 million reads. Thymic selection similarly shapes TCR recombination output in related and unrelated pairs, with minor effect from inherited differences. Normalized repertoire overlap was always found to be slightly, but never significantly, higher in related mother-child pairs than in unrelated mother-child pairs. With a sensitivity of about 100 clones per million clonotypes, no persistent microchimeric T cell clones were detected. The study used deep NGS to compare TCR beta repertoires of mothers and children, seeking features distinguishing related mother-child pairs from unrelated individuals. On average, the children were approximately 11 +/- 4 years old, while the mothers were approximately 41 +/- 4 years old. Libraries were sequenced on Illumina HiSeq 2000 with 100+100 nt paired-end reads after adapter ligation with NEBNext reagents. To avoid cross-contamination, the mother libraries and the child libraries were prepared a month apart and sequenced in separate runs. Between 500,000 and 2,000,000 distinct TCR beta clonotypes were identified per donor. Naive TCR beta clonotypes were estimated from low-frequency clonotypes matched to each donor's FACS-determined naive share, without sorting.

The V and J segments used are TRBV12-3 or TRBV12-4 and TRBJ2-7; 8 nucleotides in the junction match TRBD1. The sequencing input was blood. The receptor was isolated from a boy aged 10-17 years in good health. The DNA reads as follows: TGTGCCAGCGGGGGACAGGACTCCTACGAGCAGTACTTC. Its protein reads: CASGGQDSYEQYF.